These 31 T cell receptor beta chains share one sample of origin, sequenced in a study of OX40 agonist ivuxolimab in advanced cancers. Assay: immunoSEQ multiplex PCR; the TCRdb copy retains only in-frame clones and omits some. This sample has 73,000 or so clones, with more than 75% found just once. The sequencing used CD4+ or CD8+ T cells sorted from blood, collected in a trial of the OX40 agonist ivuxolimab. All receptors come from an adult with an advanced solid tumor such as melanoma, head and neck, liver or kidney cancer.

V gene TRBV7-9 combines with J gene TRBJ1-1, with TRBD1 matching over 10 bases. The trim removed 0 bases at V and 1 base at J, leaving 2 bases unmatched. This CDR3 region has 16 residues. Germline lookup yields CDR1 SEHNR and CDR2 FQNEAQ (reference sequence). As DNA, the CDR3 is TGTGCCAGCAGCTTAGCGACAGGGGGCGCGAACACTGAAGCTTTCTTT. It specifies CASSLATGGANTEAFF.

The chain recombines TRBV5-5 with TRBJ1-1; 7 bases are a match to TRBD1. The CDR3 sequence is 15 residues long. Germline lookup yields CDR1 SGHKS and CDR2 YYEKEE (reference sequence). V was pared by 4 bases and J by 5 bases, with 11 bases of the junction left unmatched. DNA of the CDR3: TGTGCCAGCAGCGTTCGAGGGGGCCGGGGAACTGAAGCTTTCTTT. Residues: CASSVRGGRGTEAFF.

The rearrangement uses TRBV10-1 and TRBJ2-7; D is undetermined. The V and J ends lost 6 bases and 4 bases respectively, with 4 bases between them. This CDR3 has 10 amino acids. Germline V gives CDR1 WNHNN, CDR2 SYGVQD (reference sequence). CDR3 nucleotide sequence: TGCGCCAGCAGCCCGTACGAGCAGTACTTC. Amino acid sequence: CASSPYEQYF.

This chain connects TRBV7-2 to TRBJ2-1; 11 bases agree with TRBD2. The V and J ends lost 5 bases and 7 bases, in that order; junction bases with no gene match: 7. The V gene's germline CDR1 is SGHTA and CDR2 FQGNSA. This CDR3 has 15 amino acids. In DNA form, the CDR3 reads TGTGCCAGCAGCGCGGGACTAGCGGCTTCTAATGAGCAGTTCTTC. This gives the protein CASSAGLAASNEQFF.

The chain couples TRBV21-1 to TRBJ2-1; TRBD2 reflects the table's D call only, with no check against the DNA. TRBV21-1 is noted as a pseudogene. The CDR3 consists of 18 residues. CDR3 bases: TGTGCCAGCAGCAAAGAGGAGGTGGGCAGGTCCGCCTACAATGAGCAGTTCTTC. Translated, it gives CASSKEEVGRSAYNEQFF.

CDR3 DNA sequence: TGTGCCAGTAGTACCGTAGGGGCCAGCACAGATACGCAGTATTTT. Protein: CASSTVGASTDTQYF. The V gene is TRBV19, the J gene TRBJ2-3, with D possibly TRBD1 on 5 matching bases. The CDR3 consists of 15 residues. CDR1 is LNHDA, CDR2 SQIVND, per germline (reference sequence). Trimming cost V 4 bases and J 0 bases, with 11 bases left between them.

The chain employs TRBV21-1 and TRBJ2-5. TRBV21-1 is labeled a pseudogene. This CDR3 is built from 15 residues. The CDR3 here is CASTKRGTLQETQYF. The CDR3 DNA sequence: TGTGCCAGCACGAAACGGGGGACACTCCAAGAGACCCAGTACTTC.

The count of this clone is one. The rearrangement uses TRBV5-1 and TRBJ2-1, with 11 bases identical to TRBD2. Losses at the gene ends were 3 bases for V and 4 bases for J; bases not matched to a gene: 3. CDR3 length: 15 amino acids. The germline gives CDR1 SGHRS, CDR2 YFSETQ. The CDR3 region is CASSSASGGYNEQFF. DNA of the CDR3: TGCGCCAGCAGCTCAGCTAGCGGGGGGTACAATGAGCAGTTCTTC.

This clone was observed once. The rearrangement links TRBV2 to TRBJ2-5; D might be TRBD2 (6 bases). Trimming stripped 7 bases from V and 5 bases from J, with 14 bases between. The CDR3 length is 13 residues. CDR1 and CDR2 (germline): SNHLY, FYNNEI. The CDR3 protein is CASTAEGRETQYF. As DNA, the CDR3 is TGTGCCAGCACCGCGGAGGGCAGGGAGACCCAGTACTTC.

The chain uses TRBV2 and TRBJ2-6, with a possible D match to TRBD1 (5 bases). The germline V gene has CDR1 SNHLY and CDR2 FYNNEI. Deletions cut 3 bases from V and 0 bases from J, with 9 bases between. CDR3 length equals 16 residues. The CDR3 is CASSDPGPSGANVLTF. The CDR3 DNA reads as TGTGCCAGCAGTGACCCAGGGCCCTCTGGGGCCAACGTCCTGACTTTC.

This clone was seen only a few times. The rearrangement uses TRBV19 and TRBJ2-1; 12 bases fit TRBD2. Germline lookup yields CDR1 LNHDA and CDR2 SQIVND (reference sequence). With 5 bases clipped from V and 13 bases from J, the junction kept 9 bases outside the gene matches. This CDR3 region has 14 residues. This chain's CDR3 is CASSPPTSGRPQFF. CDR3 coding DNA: TGTGCCAGTAGTCCCCCAACTAGCGGGAGGCCTCAGTTCTTC. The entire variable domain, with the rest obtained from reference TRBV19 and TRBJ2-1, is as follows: DGGITQSPKYLFRKEGQNVTLSCEQNLNHDAMYWYRQDPGQGLRLIYYSQIVNDFQKGDIAEGYSVSREKKESFPLTVTSAQKNPTAFYLCASSPPTSGRPQFFGPGTRLTVL.

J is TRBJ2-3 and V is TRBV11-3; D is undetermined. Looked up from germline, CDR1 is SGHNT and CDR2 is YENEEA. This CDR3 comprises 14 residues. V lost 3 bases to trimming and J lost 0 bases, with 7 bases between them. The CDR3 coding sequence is TGTGCCAGCAGCTTCCGGCGTAGCACAGATACGCAGTATTTT. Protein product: CASSFRRSTDTQYF.

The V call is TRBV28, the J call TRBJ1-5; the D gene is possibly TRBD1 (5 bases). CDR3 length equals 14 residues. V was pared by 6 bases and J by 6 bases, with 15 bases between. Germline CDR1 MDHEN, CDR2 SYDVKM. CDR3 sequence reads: CASRPGRGVQPQHF. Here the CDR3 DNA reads TGTGCCAGCAGACCCGGCCGAGGGGTTCAGCCCCAGCATTTT.

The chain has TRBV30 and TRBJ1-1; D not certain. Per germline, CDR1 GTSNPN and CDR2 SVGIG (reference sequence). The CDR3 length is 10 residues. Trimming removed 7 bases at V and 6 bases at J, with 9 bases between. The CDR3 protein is CASGRAEAFF. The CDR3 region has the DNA TGTGCCTCTGGACGGGCTGAAGCTTTCTTT.

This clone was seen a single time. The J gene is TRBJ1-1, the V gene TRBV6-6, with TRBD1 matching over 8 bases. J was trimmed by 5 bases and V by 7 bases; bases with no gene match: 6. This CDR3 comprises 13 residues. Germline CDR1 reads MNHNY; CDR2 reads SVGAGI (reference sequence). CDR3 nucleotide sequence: TGTGCCAGCAACGCAGGGGGCCCGACTGAAGCTTTCTTT. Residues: CASNAGGPTEAFF.

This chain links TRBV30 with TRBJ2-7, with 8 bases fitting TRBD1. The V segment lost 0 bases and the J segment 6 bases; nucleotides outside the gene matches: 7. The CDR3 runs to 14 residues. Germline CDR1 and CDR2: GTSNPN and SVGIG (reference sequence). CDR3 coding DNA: TGTGCCTGGAGTGTACCTCGACAGGGGTCCGAGCAGTACTTC. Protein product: CAWSVPRQGSEQYF.

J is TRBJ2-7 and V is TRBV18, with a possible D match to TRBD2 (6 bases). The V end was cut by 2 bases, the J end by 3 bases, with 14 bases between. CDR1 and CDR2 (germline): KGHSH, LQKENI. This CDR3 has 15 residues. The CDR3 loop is CASSPGGLANYEQYF. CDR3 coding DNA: TGTGCCAGCTCACCAGGGGGACTTGCCAACTACGAGCAGTACTTC.

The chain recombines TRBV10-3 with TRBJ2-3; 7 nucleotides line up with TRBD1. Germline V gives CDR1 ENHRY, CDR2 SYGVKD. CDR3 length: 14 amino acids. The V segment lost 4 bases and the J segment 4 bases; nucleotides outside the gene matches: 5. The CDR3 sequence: CAISGQGRADTQYF. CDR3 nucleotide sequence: TGTGCCATCAGTGGACAGGGTCGGGCAGATACGCAGTATTTT.

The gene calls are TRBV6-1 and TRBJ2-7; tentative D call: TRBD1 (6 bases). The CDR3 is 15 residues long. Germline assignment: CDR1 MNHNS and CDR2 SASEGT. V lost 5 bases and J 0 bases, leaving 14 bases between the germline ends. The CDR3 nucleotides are TGTGCCAGCAGTATCAAACGGGACACCTCCTACGAGCAGTACTTC. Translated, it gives CASSIKRDTSYEQYF.

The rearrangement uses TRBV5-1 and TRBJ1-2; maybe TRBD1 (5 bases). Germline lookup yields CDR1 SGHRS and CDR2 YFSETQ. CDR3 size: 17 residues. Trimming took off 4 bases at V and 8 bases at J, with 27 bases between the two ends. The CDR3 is CASSGTTPSGTKGGYTF. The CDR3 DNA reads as TGCGCCAGCAGCGGAACAACCCCCTCCGGGACGAAAGGGGGCTACACCTTC.

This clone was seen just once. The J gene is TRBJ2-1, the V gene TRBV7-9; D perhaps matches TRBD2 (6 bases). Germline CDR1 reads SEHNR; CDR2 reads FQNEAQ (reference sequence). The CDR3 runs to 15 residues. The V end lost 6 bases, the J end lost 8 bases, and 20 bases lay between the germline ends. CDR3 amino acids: CASSSAGLPSDEQFF. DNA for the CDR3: TGTGCCAGCAGTTCAGCGGGCCTGCCCAGTGATGAGCAGTTCTTC.

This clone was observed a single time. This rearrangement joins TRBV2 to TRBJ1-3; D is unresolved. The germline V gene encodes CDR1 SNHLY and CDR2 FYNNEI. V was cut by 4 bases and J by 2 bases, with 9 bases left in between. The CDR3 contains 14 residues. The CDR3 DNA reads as TGTGCCAGCAGTGTAATGGGTCCTGGAAACACCATATATTTT. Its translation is CASSVMGPGNTIYF.

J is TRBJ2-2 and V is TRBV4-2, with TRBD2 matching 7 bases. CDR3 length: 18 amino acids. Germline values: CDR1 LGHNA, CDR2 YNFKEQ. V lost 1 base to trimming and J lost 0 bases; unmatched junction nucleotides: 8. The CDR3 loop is CASSQGAPSGANTGELFF. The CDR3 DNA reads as TGTGCCAGCAGCCAAGGCGCACCTAGCGGAGCGAACACCGGGGAGCTGTTTTTT.

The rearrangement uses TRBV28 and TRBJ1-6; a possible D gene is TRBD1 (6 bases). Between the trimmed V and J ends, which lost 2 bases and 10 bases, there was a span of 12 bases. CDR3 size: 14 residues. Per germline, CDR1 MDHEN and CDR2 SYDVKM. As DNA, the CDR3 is TGTGCCAGCAGTTTAGAACAGGGAGTCTCACCCCTCCACTTT. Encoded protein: CASSLEQGVSPLHF.

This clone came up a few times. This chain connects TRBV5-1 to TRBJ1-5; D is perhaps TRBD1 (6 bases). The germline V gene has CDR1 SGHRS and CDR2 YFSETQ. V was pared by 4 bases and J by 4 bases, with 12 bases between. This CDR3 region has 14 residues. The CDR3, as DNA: TGCGCCAGCAGCGTTGAGGGGGGGAATCAGCCCCAGCATTTT. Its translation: CASSVEGGNQPQHF.

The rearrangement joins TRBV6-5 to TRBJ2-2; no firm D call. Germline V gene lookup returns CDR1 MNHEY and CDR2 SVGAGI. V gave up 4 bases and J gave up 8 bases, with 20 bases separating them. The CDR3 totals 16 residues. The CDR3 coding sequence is TGTGCCAGCAGTTCATTAAACGCCTTGCTCGCTGGGGAGCTGTTTTTT. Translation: CASSSLNALLAGELFF.

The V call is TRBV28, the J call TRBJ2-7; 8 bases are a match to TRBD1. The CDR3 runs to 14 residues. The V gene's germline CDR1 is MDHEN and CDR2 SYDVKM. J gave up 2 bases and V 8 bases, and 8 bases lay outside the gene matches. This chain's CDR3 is CASRRTGTTYEQYF. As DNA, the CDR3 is TGTGCCAGCCGCCGGACAGGGACCACCTACGAGCAGTACTTC.

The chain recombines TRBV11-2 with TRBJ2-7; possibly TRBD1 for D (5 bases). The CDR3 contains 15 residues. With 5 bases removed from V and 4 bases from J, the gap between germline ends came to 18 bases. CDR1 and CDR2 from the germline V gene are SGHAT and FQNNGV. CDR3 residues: CASSPDTLSSYEQYF. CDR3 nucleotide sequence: TGTGCCAGCAGCCCGGACACCCTATCCTCTTACGAGCAGTACTTC.

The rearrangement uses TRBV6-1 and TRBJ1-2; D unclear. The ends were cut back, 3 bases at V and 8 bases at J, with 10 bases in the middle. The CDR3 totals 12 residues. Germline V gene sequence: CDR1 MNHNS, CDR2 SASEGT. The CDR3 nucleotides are TGTGCCAGCAGTGAGTCCGGGCTCGGCTACACCTTC. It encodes CASSESGLGYTF.

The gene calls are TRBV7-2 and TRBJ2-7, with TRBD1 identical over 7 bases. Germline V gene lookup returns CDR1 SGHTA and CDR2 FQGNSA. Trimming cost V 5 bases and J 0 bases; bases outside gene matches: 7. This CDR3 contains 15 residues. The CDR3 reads CASSPQTGTSYEQYF. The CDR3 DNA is TGTGCCAGCAGCCCCCAGACAGGGACCTCCTACGAGCAGTACTTC.

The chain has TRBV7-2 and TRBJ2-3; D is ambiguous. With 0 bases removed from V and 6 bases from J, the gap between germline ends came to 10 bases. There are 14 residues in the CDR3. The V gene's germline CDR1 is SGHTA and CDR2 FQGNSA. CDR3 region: CASSLAGYSDTQYF. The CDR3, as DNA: TGTGCCAGCAGCTTAGCTGGCTACTCGGATACGCAGTATTTT.